This T cell receptor (beta chain) was observed in a study of early stage breast cancer tumors. With regard to this clone: Antigen: not known.

The CDR3 is 16 amino acids. Germline V gene lookup returns CDR1 SGHRS and CDR2 YFSETQ. With 2 bases removed from V and 2 bases from J, the gap between germline ends came to 16 bases. Study-level points and caveats: Compared with adjacent normal breast, tumors showed about 2.4-fold denser, more clonal T cells.

Libraries were prepared by immunoSEQ multiplex PCR; TCRdb keeps only in-frame clonotypes and omits some of them. The repertoire has 44,000 or so clones, roughly 83% of them found once; the top ten carry approximately 1.5%. The clonotype originates from a person aged 50 to 59 with breast cancer. Sequenced: blood. The genes are TRBV5-1 and TRBJ1-2, with a possible D match to TRBD1 (6 bases). This CDR3 reads CASSFGGHRLNYGYTF. The DNA of the CDR3 is TGCGCCAGCAGCTTTGGGGGACACCGGTTGAACTATGGCTACACCTTC.